This T cell receptor (beta chain) was sequenced for a study of blood T cells in healthy people across ages. Study findings and constraints: TCR beta diversity per million T cells fell roughly linearly with age. In the absence of known donor CMV status, changes in expanded clonotypes were possibly confounded.

With respect to this clonotype: The antigen is unknown. The junction departs from germline at one end; a sequencing error may be responsible.

It was with a sample-barcoded 5' primer and a J-beta primer mix that a second PCR of roughly 7 to 12 cycles was run. TCRdb reprocessed the 5' RACE reads with MiXCR, giving one entry per CDR3 protein. The table records roughly 650,000 distinct CDR3 sequences, approximately 29% of them present only once. The source of this sequence is an elderly woman in good health. Sequences were obtained from blood.

The DNA for the CDR3 is TGTGCTAGCAGCCCCATTATAGGACAGCGCTCGACCCAGTACTTC. Encoded protein: CASSPIIGQRSTQYF. The gene calls are TRBV7-7 and TRBJ2-5; a possible D gene is TRBD1 (6 bases). The CDR3 is made up of 15 amino acids. Germline V gene lookup returns CDR1 SSHAT and CDR2 FNYEAQ (reference sequence).